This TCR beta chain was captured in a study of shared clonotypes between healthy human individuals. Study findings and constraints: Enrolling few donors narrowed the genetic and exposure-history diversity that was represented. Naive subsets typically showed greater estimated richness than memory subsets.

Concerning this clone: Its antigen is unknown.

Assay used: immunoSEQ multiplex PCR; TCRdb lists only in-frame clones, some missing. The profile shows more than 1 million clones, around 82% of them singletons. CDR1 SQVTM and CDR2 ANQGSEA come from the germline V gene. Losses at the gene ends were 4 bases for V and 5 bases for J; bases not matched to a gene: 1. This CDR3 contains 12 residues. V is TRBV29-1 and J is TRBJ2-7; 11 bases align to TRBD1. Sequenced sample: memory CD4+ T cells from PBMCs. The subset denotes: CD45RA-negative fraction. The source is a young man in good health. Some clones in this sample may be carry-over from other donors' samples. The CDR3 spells CSVGTGGHEQYF. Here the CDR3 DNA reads TGCAGCGTTGGGACAGGGGGCCACGAGCAGTACTTC.